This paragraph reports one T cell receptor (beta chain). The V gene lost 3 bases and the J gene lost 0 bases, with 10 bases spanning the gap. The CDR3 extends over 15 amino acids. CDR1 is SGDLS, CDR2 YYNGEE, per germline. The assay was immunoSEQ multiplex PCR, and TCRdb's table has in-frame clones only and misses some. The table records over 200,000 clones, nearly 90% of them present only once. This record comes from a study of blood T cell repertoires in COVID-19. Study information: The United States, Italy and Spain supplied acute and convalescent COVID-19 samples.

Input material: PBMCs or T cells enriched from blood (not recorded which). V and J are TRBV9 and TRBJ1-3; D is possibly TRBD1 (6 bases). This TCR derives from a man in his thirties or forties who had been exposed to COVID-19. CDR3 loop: CASSADRYSGNTIYF. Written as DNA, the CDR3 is TGTGCCAGCAGCGCTGACAGGTACTCTGGAAACACCATATATTTT.